These 5 T cell receptor beta chains were all obtained from the same sample, sequenced in a study of blood T cell repertoires in COVID-19. Profiling relied on immunoSEQ multiplex PCR, and the TCRdb table lists in-frame clones only, not all of them. The sample has approximately 35,000 clones, roughly 88% seen once; the top ten hold around 6.9%. Sample: peripheral blood. Receptors were obtained from a human donor in a cohort sampled during active COVID-19.

The chain recombines TRBV6-6 with TRBJ2-5; possibly TRBD1 for D (5 bases). V lost 5 bases to trimming and J lost 1 base, with 20 bases between them. In germline, CDR1 is MNHNY, CDR2 SVGAGI (reference sequence). There are 17 residues in the CDR3. CDR3 residues: CASSPFLWGGVQETQYF. DNA of the CDR3: TGTGCCAGCAGTCCCTTTCTCTGGGGCGGTGTCCAAGAGACCCAGTACTTC.

The chain has TRBV6-5 and TRBJ2-7, with 7 bases lining up with TRBD1. CDR1 is MNHEY, CDR2 SVGAGI, per germline. There are 13 residues in the CDR3. Germline trimming cut 5 bases from V and 3 bases from J; bases unmatched to any gene: 4. The CDR3 spells CASSPQGNYEQYF. The CDR3 region has the DNA TGTGCCAGCAGTCCACAGGGGAACTACGAGCAGTACTTC.

The CDR3 sequence: CASSLGGVSGGGEKQFF. The CDR3, as DNA: TGCGCCAGCAGCCTGGGGGGCGTGTCTGGCGGGGGGGAAAAGCAGTTCTTC. The rearrangement uses TRBV5-1 and TRBJ2-1; 9 bases are a match to TRBD2. The CDR3 loop spans 17 amino acids. Germline values: CDR1 SGHRS, CDR2 YFSETQ. With 4 bases clipped from V and 11 bases from J, the junction kept 19 bases outside the gene matches.

This clone was seen a handful of times. The rearrangement links TRBV4-2 to TRBJ2-3; 12 bases fit TRBD2. V gave up 2 bases and J gave up 4 bases; unmatched junction bases: 1. The CDR3 is made up of 15 amino acids. The germline V gene has CDR1 LGHNA and CDR2 YNFKEQ. This chain's CDR3 is CASSQTSGGPDTQYF. The CDR3 region has the DNA TGTGCCAGCAGCCAAACTAGCGGGGGGCCAGATACGCAGTATTTT.

The rearrangement links TRBV30 to TRBJ1-3; D perhaps matches TRBD1 (5 bases). Germline CDR1 reads GTSNPN; CDR2 reads SVGIG (reference sequence). The V end was cut by 2 bases, the J end by 0 bases, with 11 bases between. The CDR3 is 15 amino acids. CDR3 protein: CAWSQGDHSGNTIYF. The CDR3 DNA follows: TGTGCCTGGAGTCAGGGTGATCACTCTGGAAACACCATATATTTT. Complete variable domain (other parts from reference TRBV30 and TRBJ1-3): SQTIHQWPATLVQPVGSPLSLECTVEGTSNPNLYWYRQAAGRGLQLLFYSVGIGQISSEVPQNLSASRPQDRQFILSSKKLLLSDSGFYLCAWSQGDHSGNTIYFGEGSWLTVV.